The entry below gives a single T cell receptor (beta chain) sequence along with its context. The data originate from a study of beta chain features in type 1 diabetes. Study overall: Across the samples, roughly 99 million sorted cells were examined in total.

Trimming at V came to 1 base and at J to 4 bases, leaving 6 bases not matched to a gene. Germline CDR1 and CDR2: ENHRY and SYGVKD. The CDR3 is 16 residues long. Expressed TCRB transcripts were sequenced after all isolated RNA was converted to cDNA. Some clones are missing from TCRdb's copy, which holds only in-frame ones; the method was immunoSEQ multiplex PCR. The sample holds 200,000 to 250,000 clones; 25% to 35% are singletons and the top ten take under 4.5%. The sequence was obtained from a man aged 25-45 years in good health. Sequenced material: central memory CD4+ T cells from blood. The genes are TRBV10-3 and TRBJ2-1; TRBD1 matches at 8 bases. Written as DNA, the CDR3 is TGTGCCATCAGTGAGTTGACAGGGGCTGGATACAATGAGCAGTTCTTC. The encoded protein is CAISELTGAGYNEQFF.